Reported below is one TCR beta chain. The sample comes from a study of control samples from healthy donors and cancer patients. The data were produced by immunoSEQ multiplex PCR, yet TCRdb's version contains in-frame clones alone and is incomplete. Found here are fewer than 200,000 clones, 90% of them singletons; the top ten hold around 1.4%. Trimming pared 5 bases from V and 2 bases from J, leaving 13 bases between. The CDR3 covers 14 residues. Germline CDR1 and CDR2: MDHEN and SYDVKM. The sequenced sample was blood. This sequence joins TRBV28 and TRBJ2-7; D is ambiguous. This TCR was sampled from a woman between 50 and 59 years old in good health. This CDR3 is CASSPSLGTYEQYF. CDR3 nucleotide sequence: TGTGCCAGCAGTCCCAGCCTTGGGACCTACGAGCAGTACTTC.